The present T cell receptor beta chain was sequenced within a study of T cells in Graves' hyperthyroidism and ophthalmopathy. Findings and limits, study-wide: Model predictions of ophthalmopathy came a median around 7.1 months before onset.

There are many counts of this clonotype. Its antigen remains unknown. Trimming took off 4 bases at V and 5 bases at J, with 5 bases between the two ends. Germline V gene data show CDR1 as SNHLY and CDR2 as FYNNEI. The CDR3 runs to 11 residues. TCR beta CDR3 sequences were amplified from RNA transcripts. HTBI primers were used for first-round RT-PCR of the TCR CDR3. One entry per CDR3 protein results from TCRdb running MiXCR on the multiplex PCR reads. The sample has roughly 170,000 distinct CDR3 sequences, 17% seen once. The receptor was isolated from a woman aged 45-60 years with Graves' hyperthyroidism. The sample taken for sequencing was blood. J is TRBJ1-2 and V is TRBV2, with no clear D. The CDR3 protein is CASSVRYGYTF. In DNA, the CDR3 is TGTGCCAGCAGTGTTCGGTATGGCTACACCTTC.